This T cell receptor (beta chain) was retrieved from a study of blood T cell repertoires in COVID-19. The CDR3 sequence is 11 residues long. V lost 10 bases and J lost 1, with 7 bases in between. Germline CDR1 is LNHDA and CDR2 is SQIVND (reference sequence). Produced via immunoSEQ multiplex PCR; TCRdb's table is partial and in-frame only. The table lists about 190,000 clones, approximately 84% of them singletons, with around 3.5% in the top ten. The sample comprised PBMCs or T cells enriched from blood (not recorded which). V gene TRBV19 combines with J gene TRBJ1-1; D gene ambiguous. This receptor was obtained from a woman aged 30 to 39 who had recovered from COVID-19. This CDR3 is CATSRNTEAFF. The CDR3 bases are TGTGCCACCTCCCGGAACACTGAAGCTTTCTTT.